This T cell receptor (beta chain) stems from a study of human T cells and chemical hapten exposure (dated by TCRdb to about 2021). Notes on the research overall: For sensitization, 2% DPC in acetone was applied to a 2 cm by 2 cm area of upper inner arm skin. Patients additionally received weekly therapeutic DPC doses to the scalp throughout the roughly 25-week study period. Twenty-nine alopecia patients provided blood for TCR sequencing at one to four time points (pre-sensitization, 2, 6 and 24 weeks). Libraries were combined into a pool for sequencing, and differences in TCR yield between samples came mainly from small differences in library volumes within the pool. The patient cohort, mostly female, included alopecia areata with under or over 50% scalp involvement, alopecia totalis and alopecia universalis. Blood was sampled from patients pre-sensitization (week 0) and at 2, 6 and about 24 weeks after DPC sensitization. Peripheral blood TCR repertoire changes were tracked in vivo in alopecia patients during primary and secondary sensitization to the hapten diphenylcyclopropenone (DPC). Patch testing on the upper back used Finn chambers containing 0.01% DPC, with scoring done after 6 days according to International Contact Dermatitis Research Group standards. Findings and caveats that apply to the study as a whole: Significantly more large CDR3 similarity clusters were formed by expanded TCRs than by pre-sensitization or healthy control sets, consistent with antigen-driven responses. Because every patient had alopecia, a presumed autoimmune disease, the patients' immune response might differ from that of healthy individuals. The number of PT1 expanded TCRs positively correlated with patch test score, significant at thresholds 8, 16 and 32 but not 4. The number of TCRs above 1 in 1000 frequency did not change with DPC sensitization; there was no evidence of global repertoire structure alterations. After repeated subsampling, the strength of the expansion versus patch-test correlation and the threshold at which it became significant changed.

This specimen's time point label, per the study, means: patch test 1, 2 weeks after DPC sensitization. The treatment or condition label on this specimen signifies: therapeutic diphenylcyclopropenone sensitization with weekly scalp DPC. At each patch-test visit, blood was drawn before the patch test was applied. Patients were considered eligible if aged 18 to 70, diagnosed with alopecia and deemed suitable for DPC therapy, and patients were excluded if pregnant. Total RNA was extracted from unfractionated whole blood that had been collected in Tempus Blood RNA tubes. This clonotype came up a few times. Its antigen remains unidentified. There are no base qualities to consult, and no much larger clone falls within one base. CDR1 and CDR2 were assigned from the germline V gene (reference sequence) as MNHNY and SVGAGI. Reading from cysteine to phenylalanine, the CDR3 counts 14 amino acids. The entry retains the CDR3 DNA only, 42 bases that are in frame from base 1. Clipping removes 6 bases from V and 4 bases from J, with 8 as the unmatched junction base count.

Library method: RACE. Sequencing instrument: NextSeq 500. Library preparation attached unique molecular identifiers to individual cDNA molecules for quantitative, reproducible TCR counting. From each blood RNA sample, both TCR alpha and TCR beta chains were sequenced. Per the original workflow: Samples had a median of approximately 93,000 TCRs, with a range from about 23,224 to 700,000. V, J and CDR3 annotation of the TCR reads was carried out using the Decombinator software suite. For PS versus PT1 abundance plots, all samples were subsampled to the same number of TCRs (28,000). Expanded TCRs were defined as absent before sensitization and observed at least eight times at the 2-week time point. Through fastp at Q25 and MiXCR, TCRdb rebuilt clones from the public reads, retaining in-frame beta chains. Rows are unified per CDR3 protein, each entry keeping the most common DNA and genes. Here the V and J calls rest on TCRdb's processing, not on the authors' analysis. The sample contains some 180,000 distinct CDR3 sequences, around 24% of them found a single time. Roughly 6.7% of the sample is held by the ten biggest clonotypes.

The sequence was obtained from a woman in her forties or fifties with alopecia areata. Some clones in this sample may be carry-over from other donors' samples. The sequences come from whole blood, collected in connection with sensitization to the hapten diphenylcyclopropenone (DPC). The rearrangement joined TRBV6-6 to TRBJ1-1, with 7 junctional bases fitting TRBD1. The nucleotides read TGTGCCAGCAGATTGGGACAGTCAACCACTGAAGCTTTCTTT. This encodes CASRLGQSTTEAFF.